This section outlines one TCR beta chain sequence together with its context. This clonotype was seen many times. Which antigen it targets is not known. It has no much larger one-base neighbor in the sample; base qualities were not kept. The sample belongs to a study of response to subunit inactivated influenza vaccine (dated by TCRdb to between 2018 and 2020). With regard to the full study: To follow how T cells responded to a trivalent subunit inactivated influenza vaccine, the researchers relied on deep quantitative profiling of the T cell receptor repertoire. Results and caveats for the whole study, not just this receptor: The authors suggested that each seasonal influenza vaccination may recruit only a limited number of new T cells.

The library was generated by RT-PCR. The sequencer listed for this sample is Illumina HiSeq 2500. The raw public data were reprocessed by TCRdb itself: fastp quality trimming at Q25, MiXCR clonotype calling, in-frame beta chains only. Rows matching on CDR3 protein sequence are summarized as one entry with the most common DNA and genes. Within this sample are 500,000 to 550,000 distinct CDR3 sequences, with approximately 7.3% of them counted one time only. The top ten hold around 14% of the sample. The cysteine opens and the phenylalanine closes a CDR3 of 18 amino acids. Kept here is only the CDR3 DNA, which spans 54 bases and is read in frame from base 1. V and J lose 5 bases and 2 bases, and a span of 21 bases separates them. CDR1 and CDR2 (SGHVS, FNYEAQ) derive from the germline V gene.

Sequencing was performed on PBMCs from blood, taken less than 30 months after vaccination. The sequence came from a man aged 45 to 70 who received an inactivated influenza vaccine. Donor details come from another sample of the same person, matched by shared clones. The chain is made from TRBV7-6 and TRBJ2-2; TRBD2 is a possible D gene, resting on 6 matching bases. The DNA is as follows: TGTGCCAGCAGCCATTCCCGGGACTGGCCTTCAAACACCGGGGAGCTGTTTTTT. Translated, this gives CASSHSRDWPSNTGELFF.